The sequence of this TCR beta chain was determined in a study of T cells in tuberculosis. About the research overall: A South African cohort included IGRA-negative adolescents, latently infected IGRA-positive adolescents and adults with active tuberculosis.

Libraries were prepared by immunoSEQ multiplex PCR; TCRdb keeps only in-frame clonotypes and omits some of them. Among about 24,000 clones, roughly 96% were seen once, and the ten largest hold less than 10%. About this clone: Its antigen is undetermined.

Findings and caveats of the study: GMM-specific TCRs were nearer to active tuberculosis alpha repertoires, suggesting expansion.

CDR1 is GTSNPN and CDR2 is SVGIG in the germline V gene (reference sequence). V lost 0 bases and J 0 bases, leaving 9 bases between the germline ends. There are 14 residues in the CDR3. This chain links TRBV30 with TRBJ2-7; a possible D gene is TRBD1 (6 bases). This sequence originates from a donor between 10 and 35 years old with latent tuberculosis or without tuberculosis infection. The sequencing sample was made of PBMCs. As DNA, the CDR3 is TGTGCCTGGAGTGTCGCCAGGGGCTCCTACGAGCAGTACTTC. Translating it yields CAWSVARGSYEQYF.